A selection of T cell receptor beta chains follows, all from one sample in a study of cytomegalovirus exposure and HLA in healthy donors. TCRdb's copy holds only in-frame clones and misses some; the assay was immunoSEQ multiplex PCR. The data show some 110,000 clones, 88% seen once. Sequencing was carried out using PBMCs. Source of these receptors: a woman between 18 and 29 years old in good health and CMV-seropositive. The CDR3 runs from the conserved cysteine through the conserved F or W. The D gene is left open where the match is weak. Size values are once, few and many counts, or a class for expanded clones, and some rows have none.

CDR3 DNA: TGTGCCAGCAGCGTAGGTGGCGGGGAGACCCAGTACTTC
CDR3 protein: CASSVGGGETQYF
J gene: TRBJ2-5
D gene: -
clone size: -
V gene: TRBV9

CDR3 DNA: TGTGCCAGCTCACCACAAGAGGTTGCGTTGCCCCAGCATTTT
CDR3 protein: CASSPQEVALPQHF
J gene: TRBJ1-5
D gene: -
clone size: -
V gene: TRBV18

CDR3 DNA: TGTGCCAGCTGCAGGGGAATGAACACTGAAGCTTTCTTT
CDR3 protein: CASCRGMNTEAFF
J gene: TRBJ1-1
D gene: -
clone size: -
V gene: TRBV2

CDR3 DNA: TGTGCCAGCAGCTCAGGGGGCAATGAAAAACTGTTTTTT
CDR3 protein: CASSSGGNEKLFF
J gene: TRBJ1-4
D gene: TRBD1
clone size: -
V gene: TRBV5-5

CDR3 DNA: TGTGCCAGCAGCCCAACGGGGGTCCAGCCCCAGCATTTT
CDR3 protein: CASSPTGVQPQHF
J gene: TRBJ1-5
D gene: -
clone size: once
V gene: TRBV6-6

CDR3 DNA: TGTGCCATCAGTACAAGTAGCGGGGGGCTTGGAAGCACAGATACGCAGTATTTT
CDR3 protein: CAISTSSGGLGSTDTQYF
J gene: TRBJ2-3
D gene: TRBD2
clone size: -
V gene: TRBV10-3

CDR3 DNA: TGTGCCAGCAGTCCACGGTTCTTCTATGGCTACACCTTC
CDR3 protein: CASSPRFFYGYTF
J gene: TRBJ1-2
D gene: -
clone size: -
V gene: TRBV27

CDR3 DNA: TGTGCCAGCAGCCGACAGGGAAGTATGAACACTGAAGCTTTCTTT
CDR3 protein: CASSRQGSMNTEAFF
J gene: TRBJ1-1
D gene: TRBD1
clone size: -
V gene: TRBV5-4

CDR3 DNA: TGTGCCAGCAGCTTCGGACAGCCTCACCCCCTCTATGGCTACACCTTC
CDR3 protein: CASSFGQPHPLYGYTF
J gene: TRBJ1-2
D gene: -
clone size: -
V gene: TRBV5-4

CDR3 DNA: TGTGCCATCAGGGGACAGTCGACCACTGAAGCTTTCTTT
CDR3 protein: CAIRGQSTTEAFF
J gene: TRBJ1-1
D gene: TRBD1
clone size: -
V gene: TRBV10-3

CDR3 DNA: TGTGCCAGTAGTACGACAGGTTTTTTTATGAACACTGAAGCTTTCTTT
CDR3 protein: CASSTTGFFMNTEAFF
J gene: TRBJ1-1
D gene: -
clone size: -
V gene: TRBV19

CDR3 DNA: TGTGCCACCAGCAGAGACGGGGTCTATGGCTACACCTTC
CDR3 protein: CATSRDGVYGYTF
J gene: TRBJ1-2
D gene: -
clone size: -
V gene: TRBV15

CDR3 DNA: TGTGCCAGCAGCGTAGGGACAGGGGAGTCCGATGAGCAGTTCTTC
CDR3 protein: CASSVGTGESDEQFF
J gene: TRBJ2-1
D gene: TRBD1
clone size: -
V gene: TRBV9

CDR3 DNA: TGTGCCAGCAGCCCTAGAGGGGACAGGGCCTACAATGAGCAGTTCTTC
CDR3 protein: CASSPRGDRAYNEQFF
J gene: TRBJ2-1
D gene: TRBD1
clone size: -
V gene: TRBV9

CDR3 DNA: TGTGCCAGCAGACCCCCCGACAGGGAGGCCACAGATACGCAGTATTTT
CDR3 protein: CASRPPDREATDTQYF
J gene: TRBJ2-3
D gene: -
clone size: -
V gene: TRBV28

CDR3 DNA: TGTGCCAGCAGCTTAGTATGGGAGACCGATGGAGATACGCAGTATTTT
CDR3 protein: CASSLVWETDGDTQYF
J gene: TRBJ2-3
D gene: -
clone size: -
V gene: TRBV7-9

CDR3 DNA: TGTGCCAGCAGTGACCAGGGTGGCACAGATACGCAGTATTTT
CDR3 protein: CASSDQGGTDTQYF
J gene: TRBJ2-3
D gene: -
clone size: -
V gene: TRBV2

CDR3 DNA: TGCAGTGCTAGAGAGGGTCGGGGGCAGTTCTTC
CDR3 protein: CSAREGRGQFF
J gene: TRBJ2-1
D gene: -
clone size: -
V gene: TRBV20-1

CDR3 DNA: TGTGCCAGTAAGTCAGGACTAGCGGGAGCCACAGATACGCAGTATTTT
CDR3 protein: CASKSGLAGATDTQYF
J gene: TRBJ2-3
D gene: TRBD2
clone size: -
V gene: TRBV19

CDR3 DNA: TGCGCCAGCAGTCAGGACAGTAGCAATCAGCCCCAGCATTTT
CDR3 protein: CASSQDSSNQPQHF
J gene: TRBJ1-5
D gene: -
clone size: -
V gene: TRBV4-1

CDR3 DNA: TGTGCCAGCAGCCTGTTAGGACAGGGCGATGGCTACACCTTC
CDR3 protein: CASSLLGQGDGYTF
J gene: TRBJ1-2
D gene: TRBD1
clone size: -
V gene: TRBV14

CDR3 DNA: TGTGCCAGCAGATTCTTGGGCAGGTACTACGAGCAGTACTTC
CDR3 protein: CASRFLGRYYEQYF
J gene: TRBJ2-7
D gene: -
clone size: -
V gene: TRBV6-1

CDR3 DNA: TGTGCCAGCAGCGTGATCGGGGGGGGCCATCATGAGCAGTTCTTC
CDR3 protein: CASSVIGGGHHEQFF
J gene: TRBJ2-1
D gene: TRBD2
clone size: -
V gene: TRBV9

CDR3 DNA: TGTGCCAGCAGCTTAGGACAATTCGGGGAGCTGTTTTTT
CDR3 protein: CASSLGQFGELFF
J gene: TRBJ2-2
D gene: -
clone size: -
V gene: TRBV11-2

CDR3 DNA: TGTGCCAGCAGTTTACAGGGATGGCAGTATTTT
CDR3 protein: CASSLQGWQYF
J gene: TRBJ2-3
D gene: -
clone size: -
V gene: TRBV28

CDR3 DNA: TGTGCCAGCAGCTTGGGAGGAAATGAAAAACTGTTTTTT
CDR3 protein: CASSLGGNEKLFF
J gene: TRBJ1-4
D gene: -
clone size: -
V gene: TRBV7-9

CDR3 DNA: TGCGCCAGCAGCCCGACGGGACAGGGTGTGGATGGCTACACCTTC
CDR3 protein: CASSPTGQGVDGYTF
J gene: TRBJ1-2
D gene: TRBD1
clone size: -
V gene: TRBV5-1

CDR3 DNA: TGCGCCAGCAGCAATGCAGGGATGAACACTGAAGCTTTCTTT
CDR3 protein: CASSNAGMNTEAFF
J gene: TRBJ1-1
D gene: -
clone size: -
V gene: TRBV4-1

CDR3 DNA: TGTGCCAGCAGCTTAGCGGACATAGCCAACTATGGCTACACCTTC
CDR3 protein: CASSLADIANYGYTF
J gene: TRBJ1-2
D gene: -
clone size: -
V gene: TRBV11-2

CDR3 DNA: TGTGCCAGCAGTGGACAGCCGAACACTGAAGCTTTCTTT
CDR3 protein: CASSGQPNTEAFF
J gene: TRBJ1-1
D gene: -
clone size: -
V gene: TRBV6-4

CDR3 DNA: TGTGCCAGCAGCTCTAGACAGGGAGGTGGGGCCAACGTCCTGACTTTC
CDR3 protein: CASSSRQGGGANVLTF
J gene: TRBJ2-6
D gene: -
clone size: once
V gene: TRBV5-4

CDR3 DNA: TGTGCCAGCAGCTTAAGGGGGACAGAATTTAGCAATCAGCCCCAGCATTTT
CDR3 protein: CASSLRGTEFSNQPQHF
J gene: TRBJ1-5
D gene: TRBD1
clone size: -
V gene: TRBV7-2

CDR3 DNA: TGTGCCAGCAAGGTCACTAGGGCAGAGCCCCAGCATTTT
CDR3 protein: CASKVTRAEPQHF
J gene: TRBJ1-5
D gene: -
clone size: -
V gene: TRBV6-1

CDR3 DNA: TGTGCCATCACCGCCGGGCCCTCCAGGGGGCACGCAGATACGCAGTATTTT
CDR3 protein: CAITAGPSRGHADTQYF
J gene: TRBJ2-3
D gene: TRBD1
clone size: -
V gene: TRBV10-3

CDR3 DNA: TGTGCCAGCACCCCCGACAGGGTCATCAGCTACACCTTC
CDR3 protein: CASTPDRVISYTF
J gene: TRBJ1-2
D gene: TRBD1
clone size: -
V gene: TRBV28

CDR3 DNA: TGTGCAAGTGAGTTCGGGAGGCGGGCTGCAACTAATGAAAAACTGTTTTTT
CDR3 protein: CASEFGRRAATNEKLFF
J gene: TRBJ1-4
D gene: -
clone size: few
V gene: TRBV12-2

CDR3 DNA: TGTGCCACCAGCAGAGGGACTAGCCCCACAGATACGCAGTATTTT
CDR3 protein: CATSRGTSPTDTQYF
J gene: TRBJ2-3
D gene: TRBD2
clone size: -
V gene: TRBV15

CDR3 DNA: TGTGCCAGCAGCCGCGACAGGAGCTCCTACAATGAGCAGTTCTTC
CDR3 protein: CASSRDRSSYNEQFF
J gene: TRBJ2-1
D gene: -
clone size: -
V gene: TRBV11-2

CDR3 DNA: TGTGCCATCCTTATACTCTTCTCTGGAAACACCATATATTTT
CDR3 protein: CAILILFSGNTIYF
J gene: TRBJ1-3
D gene: -
clone size: once
V gene: TRBV27

CDR3 DNA: TGTGCCAGCAGTTCCGGGACAGGGAGTGAAAAACTGTTTTTT
CDR3 protein: CASSSGTGSEKLFF
J gene: TRBJ1-4
D gene: TRBD1
clone size: -
V gene: TRBV7-2

CDR3 DNA: TGTGCCAGCAGCTTAACTAGCGGGGGGGCGGGGGAGACCCAGTACTTC
CDR3 protein: CASSLTSGGAGETQYF
J gene: TRBJ2-5
D gene: TRBD2
clone size: -
V gene: TRBV7-2

CDR3 DNA: TGTGCCAGCAGTGGCCGGACAGGGGGCGGAAACACCATATATTTT
CDR3 protein: CASSGRTGGGNTIYF
J gene: TRBJ1-3
D gene: TRBD1
clone size: -
V gene: TRBV6-1

CDR3 DNA: TGTGCCAGCAGTTTCCCGGGACAGGATAGCAATCAGCCCCAGCATTTT
CDR3 protein: CASSFPGQDSNQPQHF
J gene: TRBJ1-5
D gene: TRBD1
clone size: -
V gene: TRBV28

CDR3 DNA: TGTGCCAGCCACGCCAGGCCGTTCTCCTATAATTCACCCCTCCACTTT
CDR3 protein: CASHARPFSYNSPLHF
J gene: TRBJ1-6
D gene: -
clone size: few
V gene: TRBV2

CDR3 DNA: TGTGCCAGCCTCCCGGGACAGGGGAGACACACTGAAGCTTTCTTT
CDR3 protein: CASLPGQGRHTEAFF
J gene: TRBJ1-1
D gene: TRBD1
clone size: once
V gene: TRBV2

CDR3 DNA: TGTGCCACCAGCAGAGAAATGGGACACTCCAACACTGAAGCTTTCTTT
CDR3 protein: CATSREMGHSNTEAFF
J gene: TRBJ1-1
D gene: -
clone size: -
V gene: TRBV15

CDR3 DNA: TGCAGCGTTGAAGTAAGTGGCCAGGGGAACAACTATGGCTACACCTTC
CDR3 protein: CSVEVSGQGNNYGYTF
J gene: TRBJ1-2
D gene: -
clone size: -
V gene: TRBV29-1

CDR3 DNA: TGCGCCAGCAGCCAAGAAGGGGGGGCGGGCAATCAGCCCCAGCATTTT
CDR3 protein: CASSQEGGAGNQPQHF
J gene: TRBJ1-5
D gene: -
clone size: -
V gene: TRBV4-3

CDR3 DNA: TGCGCCAGCAGCTCTAGGGGGCGGACTAATGAAAAACTGTTTTTT
CDR3 protein: CASSSRGRTNEKLFF
J gene: TRBJ1-4
D gene: TRBD1
clone size: once
V gene: TRBV5-1

CDR3 DNA: TGTGCCAGCAGCACGGACAGGGCCAGTGAGCAGTTCTTC
CDR3 protein: CASSTDRASEQFF
J gene: TRBJ2-1
D gene: TRBD1
clone size: -
V gene: TRBV5-4

CDR3 DNA: TGTGCCAGCGGTCCGACTCTACGCCACACAGATACGCAGTATTTT
CDR3 protein: CASGPTLRHTDTQYF
J gene: TRBJ2-3
D gene: -
clone size: -
V gene: TRBV6-5

CDR3 DNA: TGCGCCAGCAGCCACAGAAAAGGACAGAGTAATGGCTACACCTTC
CDR3 protein: CASSHRKGQSNGYTF
J gene: TRBJ1-2
D gene: -
clone size: -
V gene: TRBV4-1

CDR3 DNA: TGTGCCAGCAGTTTAAGCCGAAGCTCCTACAATGAGCAGTTCTTC
CDR3 protein: CASSLSRSSYNEQFF
J gene: TRBJ2-1
D gene: -
clone size: -
V gene: TRBV28

CDR3 DNA: TGTGCCAGCAGTGAAGACTCATCAACTAATGAAAAACTGTTTTTT
CDR3 protein: CASSEDSSTNEKLFF
J gene: TRBJ1-4
D gene: -
clone size: -
V gene: TRBV6-1

CDR3 DNA: TGTGCCAGCAGTGCCTACGTCGGCTCAGGGACCCAGTACTTC
CDR3 protein: CASSAYVGSGTQYF
J gene: TRBJ2-5
D gene: -
clone size: -
V gene: TRBV2